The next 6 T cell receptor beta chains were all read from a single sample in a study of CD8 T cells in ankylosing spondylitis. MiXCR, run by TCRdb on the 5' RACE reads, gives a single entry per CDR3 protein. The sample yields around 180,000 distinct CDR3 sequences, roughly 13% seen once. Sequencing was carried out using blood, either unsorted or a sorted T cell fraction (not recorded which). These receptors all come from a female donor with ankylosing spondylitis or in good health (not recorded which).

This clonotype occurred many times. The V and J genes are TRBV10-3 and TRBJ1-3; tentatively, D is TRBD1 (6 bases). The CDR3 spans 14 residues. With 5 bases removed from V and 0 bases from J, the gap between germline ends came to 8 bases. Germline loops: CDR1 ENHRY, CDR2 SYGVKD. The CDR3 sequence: CAISRTASGNTIYF. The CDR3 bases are TGTGCCATCAGTCGGACAGCCTCTGGAAACACCATATATTTT.

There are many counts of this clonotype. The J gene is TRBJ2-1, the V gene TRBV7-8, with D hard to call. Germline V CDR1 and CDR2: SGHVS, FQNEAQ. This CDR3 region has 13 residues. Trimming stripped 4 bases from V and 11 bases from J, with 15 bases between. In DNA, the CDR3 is TGTGCCAGCAGCTCCGGTGTCACTTTTAAGCAGTTCTTC. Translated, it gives CASSSGVTFKQFF.

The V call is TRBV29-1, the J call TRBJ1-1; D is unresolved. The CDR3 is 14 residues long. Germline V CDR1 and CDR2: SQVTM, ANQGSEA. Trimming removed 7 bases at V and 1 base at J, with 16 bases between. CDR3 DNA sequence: TGCAGCGCCGAGCTACTAGGAGGGAACACTGAAGCTTTCTTT. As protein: CSAELLGGNTEAFF.

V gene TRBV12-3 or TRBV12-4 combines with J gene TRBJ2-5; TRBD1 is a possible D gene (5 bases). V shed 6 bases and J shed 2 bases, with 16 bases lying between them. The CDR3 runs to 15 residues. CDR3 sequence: CASSPHTGSQETQYF. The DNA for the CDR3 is TGTGCCAGCAGCCCCCACACAGGTAGTCAAGAGACCCAGTACTTC.

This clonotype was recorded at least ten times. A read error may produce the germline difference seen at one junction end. CDR3 DNA: TGTGCCAGCAGCCTCCAACCCAGAGAGACCCAGTGCTTC. This gives the protein CASSLQPRETQCF. The chain is built from TRBV3-1 and TRBJ2-5; no reliable D call. Looked up from germline, CDR1 is LGHDT and CDR2 is YNNKEL (reference sequence). The CDR3 covers 13 residues.

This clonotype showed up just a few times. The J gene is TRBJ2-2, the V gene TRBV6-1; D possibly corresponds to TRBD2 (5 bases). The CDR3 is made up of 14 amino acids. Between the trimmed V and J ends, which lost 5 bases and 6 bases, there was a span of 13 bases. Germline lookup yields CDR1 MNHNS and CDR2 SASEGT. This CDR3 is CASSRSSSPGELFF. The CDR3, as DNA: TGTGCCAGCAGTCGCTCTAGCTCCCCCGGGGAGCTGTTTTTT.